A single sample is the source of the 11 T cell receptor beta chains below, sequenced in a study of blood T cells in healthy people across ages. The authors ran a second PCR of 7 to 11 cycles using a sample-barcoded 5' primer and a J-beta primer mix. TCRdb re-called the 5' RACE reads through MiXCR, storing one row per CDR3 protein. The sample includes some 760,000 distinct CDR3 sequences, approximately 25% of them seen just once. The data also belong to a second study, concerning T cells of mothers and their children.

Material for sequencing was blood. All receptors derive from a boy between 10 and 17 years old in good health.

The chain joins TRBV7-2 to TRBJ2-5, with 7 bases identical to TRBD2. This CDR3 is built from 14 residues. Germline assignment: CDR1 SGHTA and CDR2 FQGNSA. V gave up 5 bases and J gave up 5 bases; unmatched junction bases: 8. The CDR3 is CASSLSGAHETQYF. Here the CDR3 DNA reads TGTGCCAGCAGCCTAAGCGGGGCACACGAGACCCAGTACTTC.

The J gene is TRBJ2-3, the V gene TRBV14; D may be TRBD2 (6 bases). Per the germline V gene, CDR1 is SGHDN and CDR2 is FVKESK. V was pared by 0 bases and J by 5 bases, with 6 bases between. The CDR3 loop spans 13 amino acids. The CDR3 bases are TGTGCCAGCAGCCAAGAGGGGGGAGATACGCAGTATTTT. As protein: CASSQEGGDTQYF.

V usage is TRBV20-1 and J usage is TRBJ1-1; no clear D. The CDR3 runs 14 residues. Germline CDR1 and CDR2: DFQATT and SNEGSKA (reference sequence). V was trimmed by 1 base and J by 1 base, leaving 10 bases between them. The CDR3 DNA reads TGCAGTGCTAGAGGGTCGTATGGGAACACTGAAGCTTTCTTT. Amino acids: CSARGSYGNTEAFF.

The V call is TRBV4-3, the J call TRBJ2-3; D not certain. Trimming stripped 2 bases from V and 4 bases from J, with 13 bases between. This CDR3 spans 15 amino acids. Looked up from germline, CDR1 is LGHNA and CDR2 is YSLEER. The CDR3 region is CASSQWQRGADTQYF. DNA for the CDR3: TGCGCCAGCAGCCAATGGCAGCGTGGTGCAGATACGCAGTATTTT.

This clonotype was counted between two and nine times. The chain joins TRBV11-2 to TRBJ2-5; TRBD2 agrees at 8 bases. TRBJ2-7 explains the end of the DNA better; the J call may be wrong. CDR1 and CDR2 from the germline V gene are SGHAT and FQNNGV. This CDR3 comprises 13 residues. CDR3 region: CASSLAGGNEQYF. CDR3 DNA: TGTGCCAGCAGCTTAGCGGGAGGGAACGAGCAGTACTTC.

In its sample, this clonotype was seen a few times. The chain recombines TRBV7-2 with TRBJ1-2; D not resolved. The CDR3 has 14 residues. Germline CDR1 reads SGHTA; CDR2 reads FQGNSA. The V end lost 3 bases, the J end lost 3 bases, and 11 bases lay between the germline ends. The CDR3 DNA is TGTGCCAGCAGCTTGGCCGGGCCCCACTATGGCTACACCTTC. As protein: CASSLAGPHYGYTF. Combining the CDR3 with reference TRBV7-2 and TRBJ1-2 gives the whole variable domain GAGVSQSPSNKVTEKGKDVELRCDPISGHTALYWYRQSLGQGLEFLIYFQGNSAPDKSGLPSDRFSAERTGGSVSTLTIQRTQQEDSAVYLCASSLAGPHYGYTFGSGTRLTVV.

The genes are TRBV29-1 and TRBJ2-1; TRBD2 aligns across 10 bases. CDR1 SQVTM and CDR2 ANQGSEA come from the germline V gene. The CDR3 sequence is 15 residues long. The ends lost 5 bases at V and 4 bases at J; junction bases unmatched: 8. The CDR3 DNA follows: TGCAGCGTTCTTGGAGCGGGGGGGACTTACAATGAGCAGTTCTTC. It yields the protein CSVLGAGGTYNEQFF.

This clonotype was seen repeatedly, ten times or more. The junction and the germline gene differ at one end; a read error may be behind it. The chain links TRBV12-3 or TRBV12-4 to TRBJ2-1; D remains ambiguous. The CDR3 is made up of 12 amino acids. CDR3 sequence reads: CASSLVSNEQFF. The CDR3 coding sequence is TGTGCCAGCAGCTTAGTTTCCAATGAGCAGTTCTTC.

The chain combines TRBV6-1 with TRBJ1-1, with 8 bases fitting TRBD1. CDR1 MNHNS and CDR2 SASEGT come from the germline V gene. This CDR3 is 15 amino acids long. The ends lost 4 bases at V and 1 base at J; junction bases unmatched: 5. CDR3 sequence reads: CASSGRDRQNTEAFF. CDR3 bases: TGTGCCAGCAGTGGACGGGACAGGCAGAACACTGAAGCTTTCTTT.

The chain links TRBV19 to TRBJ1-5; D is unresolved. Germline CDR1 LNHDA, CDR2 SQIVND (reference sequence). The ends were cut back, 3 bases at V and 5 bases at J, with 14 bases in the middle. This CDR3 is built from 15 residues. In DNA, the CDR3 is TGTGCCAGTAGTATGATGATTGTGACCGATCAGCCCCAGCATTTT. Residues: CASSMMIVTDQPQHF.

The CDR3 reads CASSQDVAGSYEQYF. The CDR3 nucleotides are TGCGCCAGCAGCCAAGATGTCGCGGGCTCCTACGAGCAGTACTTC. The chain employs TRBV4-3 and TRBJ2-7; D is perhaps TRBD2 (5 bases). The CDR3 runs to 15 residues. Germline V gene lookup returns CDR1 LGHNA and CDR2 YSLEER. The V end was cut by 0 bases, the J end by 0 bases, with 9 bases between.